Detailed here is one T cell receptor beta chain. What it recognizes is unknown. Germline CDR1 is ENHRY and CDR2 is SYGVKD. Trimming left V 4 bases short and J 6 bases short, with 11 bases between. The CDR3 runs to 13 residues. This sample is part of a study of shared clonotypes between healthy human individuals. On the study more broadly: CD4 naive cells filled three plates per donor, CD4 memory three, CD8 naive two and CD8 memory one. Study outcomes and limitations: For naive CD4 cells, around 5% of clonotypes were shared across a few donors.

The data were produced by immunoSEQ multiplex PCR, yet TCRdb's version contains in-frame clones alone and is incomplete. The top ten hold about 0.13% of the sample, which has a few million clones, over 85% seen once. The donors were adults (healthy and HIV-negative) with no recent acute infections or vaccinations. This sequence was found in a man aged 18 to 29 in good health. Sequenced sample: naive CD4+ T cells sorted from blood. Subset reported: CD45RA+ positively selected. The rearrangement uses TRBV10-3 and TRBJ2-3; D might be TRBD2 (6 bases). In DNA form, the CDR3 reads TGTGCCATCAGTGGAGCTAGCGTTGATACGCAGTATTTT. As protein: CAISGASVDTQYF.